The T cell receptor beta chain described here comes from a study of blood T cells in healthy people across ages. Using a J-beta primer mix together with a sample-barcoded 5' primer, a second PCR was run for about 6 to 12 cycles. Using its own MiXCR run on the 5' RACE reads, TCRdb lists one record per CDR3 protein. The sample records more than 750,000 distinct CDR3 sequences, roughly 28% being singletons. The same specimen was also included in a second study, on T cells of mothers and their children.

The TCR sequence derives from a woman between 40 and 55 years old in good health. The source material was blood.

The CDR3 DNA reads as TGTGCCAGCAGCCTAGACAGCTACGCGAACACCGGGGAGCTGTTTTTT. Its translation is CASSLDSYANTGELFF. V gene TRBV7-3 combines with J gene TRBJ2-2, with a possible D match to TRBD1 (5 bases). Germline V CDR1 and CDR2: SGHTA, FQGTGA. Trimming took off 5 bases at V and 0 bases at J, with 13 bases between the two ends. The CDR3 extends over 16 amino acids.